Following are 18 T cell receptor beta chains from one sample sequenced in a study of shared clonotypes between healthy human individuals. Clones were read by immunoSEQ multiplex PCR, and TCRdb kept only the in-frame ones, dropping some. The sample holds roughly 500,000 clones, roughly 80% seen once. Sequenced material: PBMCs. These receptors came from a woman between 35 and 50 years old in good health. Some clones in this sample may be carry-over from other donors' samples.

The chain uses TRBV5-4 and TRBJ1-1, with D possibly being TRBD1 (6 bases). V lost 4 bases and J lost 0, with 16 bases in between. Germline-derived CDR1 and CDR2 are SGHNT and YYREEE (reference sequence). The CDR3 has 16 amino acids. CDR3 coding DNA: TGTGCCAGCAGCCCTCAGGGGCGGGACGTGAACACTGAAGCTTTCTTT. Encoded protein: CASSPQGRDVNTEAFF. The full variable domain, its missing parts supplied by reference TRBV5-4 and TRBJ1-1, is ETGVTQSPTHLIKTRGQQVTLRCSSQSGHNTVSWYQQALGQGPQFIFQYYREEENGRGNFPPRFSGLQFPNYSSELNVNALELDDSALYLCASSPQGRDVNTEAFFGQGTRLTVV.

This sequence joins TRBV14 and TRBJ2-1; a weak D match, TRBD2 (6 bases). This CDR3 has 15 amino acids. Germline values: CDR1 SGHDN, CDR2 FVKESK. The V end lost 2 bases, the J end lost 7 bases, and 15 bases lay between the germline ends. CDR3 in DNA: TGTGCCAGCAGCCAACTAGCGCTGGTAACGAATGAGCAGTTCTTC. It yields the protein CASSQLALVTNEQFF.

This chain connects TRBV14 to TRBJ2-7; TRBD2 aligns across 14 bases. The CDR3 contains 20 residues. The ends lost 3 bases at V and 3 bases at J; junction bases unmatched: 16. CDR1 is SGHDN and CDR2 is FVKESK in the germline V gene. This CDR3 is CASSQDLWTSGRSDHYEQYF. The CDR3 DNA is TGTGCCAGCAGCCAGGACCTCTGGACTAGCGGGAGGAGTGATCACTACGAGCAGTACTTC.

J is TRBJ2-3 and V is TRBV28; 9 bases match TRBD2. J gave up 3 bases and V 5 bases, and 6 bases lay outside the gene matches. This CDR3 comprises 15 residues. Germline V lookup: CDR1 MDHEN, CDR2 SYDVKM. The CDR3 sequence: CASSQLAGVTDTQYF. As DNA, the CDR3 is TGTGCCAGCAGTCAACTAGCGGGTGTAACAGATACGCAGTATTTT.

The chain links TRBV25-1 to TRBJ2-1; 14 nucleotides agree with TRBD2. V was pared by 7 bases and J by 3 bases, with 5 bases of the junction left unmatched. Germline values: CDR1 MGHDK, CDR2 SYGVNS. The CDR3 runs 16 residues. The CDR3 sequence is CASTGTSGRDYNEQFF. The DNA for the CDR3 is TGTGCCAGCACTGGGACTAGCGGGAGAGACTACAATGAGCAGTTCTTC.

The V gene is TRBV25-1, the J gene TRBJ2-1; TRBD2 aligns across 13 bases. CDR1 and CDR2 from the germline V gene are MGHDK and SYGVNS. Trimming took 5 bases from V and 9 from J; bases not matched to a gene: 7. The CDR3 runs to 15 residues. CDR3 coding DNA: TGTGCCAGCAGTCCACTAGCGGGAGGGCCGGGTGAGCAGTTCTTC. Residues: CASSPLAGGPGEQFF.

Only one count was recorded for this clone. The sample holds other DNA sequences that translate to the same CDR3. The chain joins TRBV29-1 to TRBJ2-5; D call uncertain. V was cut by 3 bases and J by 4 bases, with 21 bases left in between. The CDR3 is 16 residues long. CDR1 and CDR2 from the germline V gene are SQVTM and ANQGSEA. This chain's CDR3 is CSVEDWVVSAGETQYF. In DNA, the CDR3 is TGCAGCGTTGAGGATTGGGTTGTAAGTGCAGGAGAGACCCAGTACTTC.

The genes are TRBV7-2 and TRBJ1-4, with no clear D. Germline-derived CDR1 and CDR2 are SGHTA and FQGNSA. Deletions cut 1 base from V and 4 bases from J, with 10 bases between. The CDR3 runs to 15 residues. CDR3: CASSLGGSNNEKLFF. The CDR3 nucleotides are TGTGCCAGCAGCTTAGGCGGGAGTAATAATGAAAAACTGTTTTTT.

The V gene is TRBV7-9, the J gene TRBJ2-1, with D unclear. Between the trimmed V and J ends, which lost 5 bases and 8 bases, there was a span of 16 bases. CDR3 length: 14 amino acids. Germline V gene lookup returns CDR1 SEHNR and CDR2 FQNEAQ (reference sequence). CDR3 in amino acids: CASSLSAEFDEQFF. DNA for the CDR3: TGTGCCAGCAGCCTGTCCGCCGAGTTCGATGAGCAGTTCTTC. Complete variable domain (other parts from reference TRBV7-9 and TRBJ2-1): DTGVSQNPRHKITKRGQNVTFRCDPISEHNRLYWYRQTLGQGPEFLTYFQNEAQLEKSRLLSDRFSAERPKGSFSTLEIQRTEQGDSAMYLCASSLSAEFDEQFFGPGTRLTVL.

V gene TRBV15 combines with J gene TRBJ2-7; D is uncertain. Between the trimmed V and J ends, which lost 2 bases and 6 bases, there was a span of 14 bases. Germline V gene sequence: CDR1 LNHNV, CDR2 YYDKDF (reference sequence). The CDR3 consists of 14 residues. The CDR3, as DNA: TGTGCCACCAGCAGACAGGTTTTTCGCTCCGAGCAGTACTTC. This encodes CATSRQVFRSEQYF.

This clone was recorded at least ten times. The chain is built from TRBV5-1 and TRBJ1-1, with TRBD1 matching 9 bases. The CDR3 extends over 14 amino acids. Trimming cost V 4 bases and J 7 bases; bases outside gene matches: 8. Germline V gene sequence: CDR1 SGHRS, CDR2 YFSETQ. The CDR3 here is CASSRDRVGNEAFF. The CDR3 bases are TGCGCCAGCAGCCGGGACAGGGTGGGTAATGAAGCTTTCTTT.

A few counts support this clone. The V call is TRBV2, the J call TRBJ2-7, with TRBD1 matching 8 bases. V lost 7 bases, J lost 4 bases, and 12 bases stayed unmatched. The CDR3 is made up of 15 amino acids. Germline CDR1 SNHLY, CDR2 FYNNEI. Here the CDR3 DNA reads TGTGCCAGCACCCCTCGGGCAGGGGGCGGTTACGAGCAGTACTTC. Encoded protein: CASTPRAGGGYEQYF. The full variable domain, rest sourced from reference TRBV2 and TRBJ2-7, is EPEVTQTPSHQVTQMGQEVILRCVPISNHLYFYWYRQILGQKVEFLVSFYNNEISEKSEIFDDQFSVERPDGSNFTLKIRSTKLEDSAMYFCASTPRAGGGYEQYFGPGTRLTVT.

V and J are TRBV19 and TRBJ2-1, with 11 bases matching TRBD2. J was trimmed by 0 bases and V by 6 bases; bases with no gene match: 1. CDR1 is LNHDA and CDR2 is SQIVND in the germline V gene (reference sequence). This CDR3 has 15 residues. As DNA, the CDR3 is TGTGCCAGTAGCACTAGCGGGAGCTCCTACAATGAGCAGTTCTTC. The encoded protein is CASSTSGSSYNEQFF.

V and J are TRBV7-9 and TRBJ2-3; D remains ambiguous. Looked up from germline, CDR1 is SEHNR and CDR2 is FQNEAQ (reference sequence). V was clipped by 3 bases and J by 2 bases, with 9 bases between them. There are 14 residues in the CDR3. CDR3 in DNA: TGTGCCAGCAGCTTTGATTGGGACACAGATACGCAGTATTTT. It codes for CASSFDWDTDTQYF.

This chain links TRBV5-1 with TRBJ2-1; 7 bases map to TRBD2. V lost 2 bases and J lost 11; bases outside the gene matches: 4. CDR3 length equals 12 residues. The germline gives CDR1 SGHRS, CDR2 YFSETQ. DNA of the CDR3: TGCGCCAGCAGCTTAGGACTAGAAAAGCAGTTCTTC. Its translation is CASSLGLEKQFF.

CDR3 loop: CASSLVGYTDTQYF. The DNA of the CDR3 is TGTGCCAGCAGCTTGGTCGGGTACACAGATACGCAGTATTTT. The chain uses TRBV5-4 and TRBJ2-3; D remains ambiguous. In germline, CDR1 is SGHNT, CDR2 YYREEE (reference sequence). There are 14 residues in the CDR3. The V end was cut by 0 bases, the J end by 2 bases, with 7 bases between.

The CDR3 reads CASSPQTGHNTGELFF. The CDR3 DNA follows: TGTGCCAGCAGTCCTCAGACAGGGCACAACACCGGGGAGCTGTTTTTT. The chain joins TRBV28 to TRBJ2-2, with 7 nucleotides matching TRBD1. With 5 bases clipped from V and 2 bases from J, the junction kept 8 bases outside the gene matches. This CDR3 spans 16 amino acids. CDR1 MDHEN and CDR2 SYDVKM come from the germline V gene.

This chain joins TRBV28 and TRBJ1-2; possible D gene TRBD1, 6 bases. V lost 3 bases to trimming and J lost 7 bases, with 15 bases between them. CDR1 MDHEN and CDR2 SYDVKM come from the germline V gene. The CDR3 spans 14 residues. The CDR3 sequence is CASSFGGGARGYTF. Here the CDR3 DNA reads TGTGCCAGCAGTTTTGGCGGGGGCGCCCGTGGCTACACCTTC.